These 22 T cell receptor beta chains were all obtained from the same sample, sequenced in a study of blood T cell repertoires in COVID-19. The table came from immunoSEQ multiplex PCR; TCRdb's copy has only in-frame clones and leaves some out. The sample contains roughly 110,000 clones, approximately 88% of which appear only once. The sequencing input was peripheral blood. The receptors were sampled from a man between 35 and 55 years old with active or convalescent COVID-19.

The chain employs TRBV28 and TRBJ1-6; D gene ambiguous. Germline V CDR1 and CDR2: MDHEN, SYDVKM. The CDR3 has 14 amino acids. Trimming cost V 6 bases and J 8 bases, with 14 bases left between them. CDR3 in DNA: TGTGCCAGCAGCCTCGGAGACCGGGATTCACCCCTCCACTTT. Encoded protein: CASSLGDRDSPLHF.

This chain joins TRBV4-3 and TRBJ1-5, with a weak D call TRBD1 (6 bases). Trimming removed 0 bases from V and 6 bases from J, with 9 bases in between. Germline V CDR1 and CDR2: LGHNA, YSLEER. The CDR3 runs 14 residues. The CDR3 here is CASSQEQGTQPQHF. CDR3 coding DNA: TGCGCCAGCAGCCAAGAGCAGGGGACTCAGCCCCAGCATTTT.

The V and J genes are TRBV6-6 and TRBJ2-7; 9 bases map to TRBD1. Looked up from germline, CDR1 is MNHNY and CDR2 is SVGAGI (reference sequence). V lost 5 bases, J lost 5 bases, and 19 bases stayed unmatched. The CDR3 runs to 18 residues. DNA for the CDR3: TGTGCCAGCAGTCCGGGGAGTACCGGACAGGGGCGGGTGGACGAGCAGTACTTC. It is translated as CASSPGSTGQGRVDEQYF.

This clone was detected once. J is TRBJ2-6 and V is TRBV5-1; 7 bases are a match to TRBD1. This CDR3 spans 16 amino acids. Trimming took 7 bases from V and 4 from J; bases not matched to a gene: 11. Per the germline V gene, CDR1 is SGHRS and CDR2 is YFSETQ. The CDR3 region has the DNA TGCGCCAGCGGAACAGGGGCGTTGAGGGGGGCCAACGTCCTGACTTTC. Protein: CASGTGALRGANVLTF.

V is TRBV19 and J is TRBJ1-1, with D uncertain. Germline CDR1 reads LNHDA; CDR2 reads SQIVND (reference sequence). Trimming took 5 bases from V and 4 from J, leaving 8 bases between them. CDR3 length: 12 amino acids. The CDR3 DNA sequence: TGTGCCAGTAGTTTTACTTCCACTGAAGCTTTCTTT. Residues: CASSFTSTEAFF.

This chain uses TRBV2 with TRBJ1-5; D gene uncertain. Trimming cost V 1 base and J 3 bases, with 7 bases left between them. CDR1 is SNHLY and CDR2 is FYNNEI in the germline V gene. The CDR3 contains 14 residues. CDR3 loop: CASSEGHPNQPQHF. The CDR3 nucleotides read TGTGCCAGCAGTGAAGGACACCCCAATCAGCCCCAGCATTTT.

The chain joins TRBV7-9 to TRBJ2-7, with D possibly being TRBD2 (5 bases). This CDR3 has 16 residues. Trimming cost V 1 base and J 2 bases, with 15 bases left between them. The V gene's germline CDR1 is SEHNR and CDR2 FQNEAQ (reference sequence). CDR3 coding DNA: TGTGCCAGCAGCTTAGGTCTACCCCGGGATGCCTACGAGCAGTACTTC. It specifies CASSLGLPRDAYEQYF. Drawing the rest from reference TRBV7-9 and TRBJ2-7, the complete variable domain is DTGVSQNPRHKITKRGQNVTFRCDPISEHNRLYWYRQTLGQGPEFLTYFQNEAQLEKSRLLSDRFSAERPKGSFSTLEIQRTEQGDSAMYLCASSLGLPRDAYEQYFGPGTRLTVT.

V usage is TRBV20-1 and J usage is TRBJ1-1, with 9 bases that match TRBD1. Germline loops: CDR1 DFQATT, CDR2 SNEGSKA (reference sequence). Unmatched junction bases numbered 4, after V lost 3 bases and J lost 5 bases. The length of the CDR3 is 13 residues. The CDR3 nucleotides read TGCAGTGCTAGTAACAGGGGGCTTACTGAAGCTTTCTTT. Encoded protein: CSASNRGLTEAFF.

The V and J genes are TRBV7-3 and TRBJ2-3; D uncertain. The CDR3 contains 17 residues. Germline V gene data show CDR1 as SGHTA and CDR2 as FQGTGA. V was pared by 3 bases and J by 2 bases, with 18 bases between. The CDR3 DNA sequence: TGTGCCAGCAGCTTCACCGGGTCCCCTACCTTCACAGATACGCAGTATTTT. The encoded protein is CASSFTGSPTFTDTQYF.

The chain carries TRBV15 and TRBJ1-2; D possibly corresponds to TRBD1 (6 bases). V was cut by 1 base and J by 0 bases, with 18 bases left in between. Germline lookup yields CDR1 LNHNV and CDR2 YYDKDF (reference sequence). This CDR3 region has 18 residues. The chain's CDR3 is CATSRVGPDGGPNYGYTF. The CDR3 DNA reads as TGTGCCACCAGCAGAGTGGGACCCGACGGGGGGCCTAACTATGGCTACACCTTC. Looking up the rest from reference TRBV15 and TRBJ1-2 gives the full variable domain: DAMVIQNPRYQVTQFGKPVTLSCSQTLNHNVMYWYQQKSSQAPKLLFHYYDKDFNNEADTPDNFQSRRPNTSFCFLDIRSPGLGDTAMYLCATSRVGPDGGPNYGYTFGSGTRLTVV.

The chain is built from TRBV7-2 and TRBJ1-2; D possibly corresponds to TRBD1 (6 bases). Looked up from germline, CDR1 is SGHTA and CDR2 is FQGNSA. The CDR3 covers 14 residues. The V end lost 3 bases, the J end lost 8 bases, and 16 bases lay between the germline ends. The chain's CDR3 is CASSFLSGVEGYTF. The CDR3 nucleotides are TGTGCCAGCAGCTTTCTCTCAGGGGTCGAAGGCTACACCTTC.

The chain recombines TRBV4-2 with TRBJ1-2, with 10 positions matching TRBD1. V lost 0 bases, J lost 8 bases, and 9 bases stayed unmatched. The CDR3 runs to 16 residues. The germline gives CDR1 LGHNA, CDR2 YNFKEQ. The CDR3 reads CASSQDDPGQGSGYTF. The CDR3 coding sequence is TGTGCCAGCAGCCAAGATGATCCGGGACAGGGGAGCGGCTACACCTTC.

The chain recombines TRBV5-1 with TRBJ2-2; 7 bases are shared with TRBD2. The CDR3 runs 15 residues. Germline V gene lookup returns CDR1 SGHRS and CDR2 YFSETQ. V was clipped by 3 bases and J by 7 bases; unmatched bases: 9. Here the CDR3 DNA reads TGCGCCAGCAGCTGGACGCGGGAGCGGGTCGGGGAGCTGTTTTTT. Translation gives CASSWTRERVGELFF.

The chain recombines TRBV9 with TRBJ2-3; 10 bases align to TRBD2. The V segment lost 0 bases and the J segment 4 bases; nucleotides outside the gene matches: 5. Germline V gene lookup returns CDR1 SGDLS and CDR2 YYNGEE. The CDR3 has 16 residues. The CDR3 DNA follows: TGTGCCAGCAGCGTAGGTCAGCGGGAGGGCCCAGATACGCAGTATTTT. This gives the protein CASSVGQREGPDTQYF.

This chain links TRBV3-1 (or the pseudogene TRBV3-2) with TRBJ2-1; D ambiguous. The CDR3 is 15 amino acids. V was pared by 1 base and J by 1 base, with 8 bases between. Germline assignment: CDR1 LGHDT and CDR2 YNNKEL (reference sequence). The CDR3 reads CASSQVQSSYNEQFF. DNA of the CDR3: TGTGCCAGCAGCCAAGTGCAGTCGTCCTACAATGAGCAGTTCTTC.

The V gene is TRBV28, the J gene TRBJ1-3, with 7 nucleotides matching TRBD1. V shed 8 bases and J 0 bases; nucleotides not matched to a gene: 4. Germline V gene data show CDR1 as MDHEN and CDR2 as SYDVKM. This CDR3 has 14 amino acids. The CDR3 nucleotides are TGTGCCAGCCTGGGGACAGTCTCTGGAAACACCATATATTTT. Encoded protein: CASLGTVSGNTIYF.

The V call is TRBV19, the J call TRBJ1-5, with D tentatively TRBD1 (5 bases). V lost 10 bases to trimming and J lost 4 bases, with 20 bases between them. The CDR3 loop spans 15 amino acids. Germline loops: CDR1 LNHDA, CDR2 SQIVND (reference sequence). Written as DNA, the CDR3 is TGTGCCACCTCACCCGTGCAGGGTGGGAATCAGCCCCAGCATTTT. It encodes CATSPVQGGNQPQHF.

The V and J genes are TRBV30 and TRBJ1-1; D remains ambiguous. The CDR3 runs 13 residues. Germline lookup yields CDR1 GTSNPN and CDR2 SVGIG (reference sequence). With 4 bases removed from V and 1 base from J, the gap between germline ends came to 10 bases. In DNA form, the CDR3 reads TGTGCCTGGAAAAATGCAGGGAACACTGAAGCTTTCTTT. Residues: CAWKNAGNTEAFF.

The gene calls are TRBV10-3 and TRBJ2-2; TRBD2 matches at 13 bases. J gave up 5 bases and V 6 bases, and 9 bases lay outside the gene matches. Looked up from germline, CDR1 is ENHRY and CDR2 is SYGVKD. The CDR3 length is 17 residues. The DNA of the CDR3 is TGTGCCATCAGCGAGGGACTAGCGGGACAGAGGACCGGGGAGCTGTTTTTT. This encodes CAISEGLAGQRTGELFF.

This chain uses TRBV28 with TRBJ1-2; D is possibly TRBD1 (6 bases). V shed 11 bases and J shed 4 bases, with 14 bases lying between them. The CDR3 sequence is 12 residues long. Germline CDR1 reads MDHEN; CDR2 reads SYDVKM. The CDR3 nucleotides read TGTGCCTCCCGGGACACCATCTATGGCTACACCTTC. Translation: CASRDTIYGYTF.

The rearrangement joins TRBV7-2 to TRBJ2-5, with TRBD1 matching 7 bases. This CDR3 is built from 15 residues. The germline V gene has CDR1 SGHTA and CDR2 FQGNSA. V lost 2 bases, J lost 2 bases, and 5 bases stayed unmatched. The CDR3 sequence is CASSLRGQNQETQYF. The CDR3 region has the DNA TGTGCCAGCAGCTTACGGGGACAGAATCAAGAGACCCAGTACTTC.

This clone was counted once. The chain combines TRBV19 with TRBJ2-5, with D maybe TRBD1 (5 bases). V lost 3 bases, J lost 3 bases, and 8 bases lay in between. CDR3 length: 13 residues. Germline V gene data show CDR1 as LNHDA and CDR2 as SQIVND (reference sequence). As DNA, the CDR3 is TGTGCCAGTAGTATGAGCAGGGAAGAGACCCAGTACTTC. It translates to CASSMSREETQYF.